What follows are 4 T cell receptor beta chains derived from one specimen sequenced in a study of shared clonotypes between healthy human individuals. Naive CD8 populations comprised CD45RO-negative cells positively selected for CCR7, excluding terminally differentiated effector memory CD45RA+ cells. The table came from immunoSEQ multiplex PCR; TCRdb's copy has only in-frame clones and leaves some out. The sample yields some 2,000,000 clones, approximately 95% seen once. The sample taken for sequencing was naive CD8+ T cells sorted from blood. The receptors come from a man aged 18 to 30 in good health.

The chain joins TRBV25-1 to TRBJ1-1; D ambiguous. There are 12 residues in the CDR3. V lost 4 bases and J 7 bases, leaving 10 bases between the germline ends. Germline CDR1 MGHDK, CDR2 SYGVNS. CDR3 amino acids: CASSGTDFEAFF. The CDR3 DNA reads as TGTGCCAGCAGTGGGACGGATTTTGAAGCTTTCTTT.

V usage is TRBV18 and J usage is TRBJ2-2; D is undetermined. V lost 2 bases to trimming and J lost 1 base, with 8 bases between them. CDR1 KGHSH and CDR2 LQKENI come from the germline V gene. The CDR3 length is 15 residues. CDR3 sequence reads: CASSPNYLNTGELFF. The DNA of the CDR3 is TGTGCCAGCTCACCAAACTACCTGAACACCGGGGAGCTGTTTTTT.

The CDR3 DNA is TGTGCCAGCAGCTTAGGTTGGGGCGGACCGAGGCTCCAAGAGACCCAGTACTTC. Translation gives CASSLGWGGPRLQETQYF. The chain carries TRBV7-9 and TRBJ2-5; D may be TRBD1 (5 bases). V was shortened by 1 base and J by 1 base, with 19 bases between the two germline ends. This CDR3 region has 18 residues. Germline V CDR1 and CDR2: SEHNR, FQNEAQ (reference sequence).

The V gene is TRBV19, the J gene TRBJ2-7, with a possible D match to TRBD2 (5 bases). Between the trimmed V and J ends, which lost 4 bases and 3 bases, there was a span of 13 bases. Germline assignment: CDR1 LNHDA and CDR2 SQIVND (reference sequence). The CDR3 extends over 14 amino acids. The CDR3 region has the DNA TGTGCCAGTAGTACAGAGGGCCTGTACTACGAGCAGTACTTC. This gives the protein CASSTEGLYYEQYF.